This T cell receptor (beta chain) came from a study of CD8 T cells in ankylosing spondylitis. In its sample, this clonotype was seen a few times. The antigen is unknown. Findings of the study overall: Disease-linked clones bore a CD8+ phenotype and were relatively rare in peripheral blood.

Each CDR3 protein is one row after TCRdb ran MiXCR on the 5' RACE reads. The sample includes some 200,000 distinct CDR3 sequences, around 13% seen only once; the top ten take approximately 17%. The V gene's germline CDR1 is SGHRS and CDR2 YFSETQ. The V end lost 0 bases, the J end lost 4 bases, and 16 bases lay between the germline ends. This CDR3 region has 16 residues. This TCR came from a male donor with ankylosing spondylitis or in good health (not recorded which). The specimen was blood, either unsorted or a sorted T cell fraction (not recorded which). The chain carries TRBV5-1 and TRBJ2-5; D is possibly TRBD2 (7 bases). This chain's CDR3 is CASSLAVGGPGETQYF. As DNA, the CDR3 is TGCGCCAGCAGCTTGGCCGTCGGGGGGCCGGGAGAGACCCAGTACTTC.